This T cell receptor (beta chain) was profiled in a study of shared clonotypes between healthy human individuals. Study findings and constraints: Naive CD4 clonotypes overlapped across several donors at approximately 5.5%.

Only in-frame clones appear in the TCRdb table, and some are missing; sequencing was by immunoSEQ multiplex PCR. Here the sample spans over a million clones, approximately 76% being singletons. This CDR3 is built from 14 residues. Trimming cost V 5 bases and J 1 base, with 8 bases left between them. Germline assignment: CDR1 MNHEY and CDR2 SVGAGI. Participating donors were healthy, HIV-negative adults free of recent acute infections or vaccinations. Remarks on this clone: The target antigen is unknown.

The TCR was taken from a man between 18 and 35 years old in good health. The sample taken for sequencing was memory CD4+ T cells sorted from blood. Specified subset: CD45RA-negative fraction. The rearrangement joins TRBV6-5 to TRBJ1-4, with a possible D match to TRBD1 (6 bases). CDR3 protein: CASSVQGTNEKLFF. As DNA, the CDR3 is TGTGCCAGCAGTGTACAGGGAACTAATGAAAAACTGTTTTTT.